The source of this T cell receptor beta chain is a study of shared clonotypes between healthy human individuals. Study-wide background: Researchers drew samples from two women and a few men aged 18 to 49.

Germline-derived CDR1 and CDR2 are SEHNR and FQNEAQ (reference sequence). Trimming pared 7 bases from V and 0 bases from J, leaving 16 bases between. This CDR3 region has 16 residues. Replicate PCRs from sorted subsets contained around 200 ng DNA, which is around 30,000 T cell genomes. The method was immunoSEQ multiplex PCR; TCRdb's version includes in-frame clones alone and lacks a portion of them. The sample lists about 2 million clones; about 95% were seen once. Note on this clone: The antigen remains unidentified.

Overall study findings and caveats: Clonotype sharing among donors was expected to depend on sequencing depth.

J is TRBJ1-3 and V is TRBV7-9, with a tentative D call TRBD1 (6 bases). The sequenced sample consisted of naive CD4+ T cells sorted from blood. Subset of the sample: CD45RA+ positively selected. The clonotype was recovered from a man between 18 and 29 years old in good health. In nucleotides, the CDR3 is TGTGCCAGCAATGCGAACAGGGACCCCTCTGGAAACACCATATATTTT. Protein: CASNANRDPSGNTIYF.